The TCR beta chain under discussion was sequenced for a study of glioma-infiltrating T cells after dendritic cell vaccination. Measured with immunoSEQ multiplex PCR; TCRdb has only the in-frame clones, and not every one. The data show tens of thousands of clones, 85% seen once. The sequence came from a human donor with glioblastoma. Sequencing was performed on blood, taken before dendritic cell vaccination.

The CDR3 here is CASSYGDSAYNEQFF. The CDR3 coding sequence is TGTGCCAGCAGTTACGGGGACAGTGCCTACAATGAGCAGTTCTTC. This chain connects TRBV6-6 to TRBJ2-1; TRBD1 matches at 7 bases. CDR1 and CDR2 from the germline V gene are MNHNY and SVGAGI (reference sequence). Trimming at V came to 2 bases and at J to 2 bases, leaving 3 bases not matched to a gene. The CDR3 is 15 amino acids.